Presented here are 19 T cell receptor beta chains from one specimen sequenced in a study of T cells in Graves' hyperthyroidism and ophthalmopathy. Template material for amplifying TCR beta CDR3 regions consisted of RNA transcripts. The study used the HTBI primer set for a first-round RT-PCR of the TCR CDR3. TCRdb re-called the multiplex PCR reads through MiXCR, storing one row per CDR3 protein. There are over 150,000 distinct CDR3 sequences in the sample; around 17% occur only once, and more than 50% lies in the top ten. The sequenced material came from blood. These receptors all stem from a woman aged 50 to 65 with Graves' hyperthyroidism.

The rearrangement joins TRBV6-1 to TRBJ2-3, with TRBD2 matching 12 bases. CDR1 and CDR2 from the germline V gene are MNHNS and SASEGT. CDR3 length: 15 residues. Trimming took 7 bases from V and 3 from J; bases not matched to a gene: 5. This CDR3 is CASNPGTSGTDTQYF. The CDR3 bases are TGTGCCAGCAACCCCGGGACTAGCGGGACAGATACGCAGTATTTT.

The chain links TRBV3-1 to TRBJ2-3; D unclear. The CDR3 is 15 amino acids. Germline V gene sequence: CDR1 LGHDT, CDR2 YNNKEL (reference sequence). V gave up 1 base and J gave up 0 bases, with 8 bases separating them. CDR3 protein: CASSQAAASTDTQYF. The CDR3 bases are TGTGCCAGCAGCCAAGCCGCGGCTAGCACAGATACGCAGTATTTT.

The rearrangement joins TRBV15 to TRBJ1-2, with a possible D match to TRBD1 (5 bases). Between the trimmed V and J ends, which lost 3 bases and 2 bases, there was a span of 10 bases. The length of the CDR3 is 14 residues. Germline CDR1 is LNHNV and CDR2 is YYDKDF (reference sequence). The CDR3 loop is CATSRTDTNYGYTF. The CDR3 DNA sequence: TGTGCCACCAGCAGGACGGACACCAACTATGGCTACACCTTC.

The V call is TRBV7-6, the J call TRBJ2-7; the D is unclear. Trimming stripped 6 bases from V and 1 base from J, with 10 bases between. The CDR3 extends over 13 amino acids. Germline V gene lookup returns CDR1 SGHVS and CDR2 FNYEAQ. CDR3 region: CASRSGPSYEQYF. The CDR3 nucleotides read TGTGCCAGCAGGTCCGGTCCTTCCTACGAGCAGTACTTC.

This clonotype was seen a few times. J is TRBJ1-4 and V is TRBV12-3 or TRBV12-4; a possible D gene is TRBD1 (5 bases). The CDR3 covers 15 residues. Trimming left V 4 bases short and J 8 bases short, with 17 bases between. CDR3 residues: CASSSQAWGREKLFF. The CDR3 nucleotides are TGTGCCAGCAGTTCCCAGGCATGGGGACGGGAAAAACTGTTTTTT.

There are many counts of this clonotype. The chain links TRBV4-2 to TRBJ2-3; D not resolved. The CDR3 has 15 amino acids. Trimming took 0 bases from V and 4 from J, leaving 11 bases between them. Germline CDR1 reads LGHNA; CDR2 reads YNFKEQ. The CDR3: CASSQETTRADTQYF. For the CDR3, the DNA is TGTGCCAGCAGCCAAGAGACAACGCGAGCAGATACGCAGTATTTT.

This clonotype was observed at least ten times. The V and J genes are TRBV20-1 and TRBJ2-7; 9 bases line up with TRBD2. This CDR3 spans 14 amino acids. Germline V gene lookup returns CDR1 DFQATT and CDR2 SNEGSKA (reference sequence). Losses at the gene ends were 2 bases for V and 4 bases for J; bases not matched to a gene: 6. Here the CDR3 reads CSARQAGGLYEQYF. In DNA form, the CDR3 reads TGCAGTGCTAGACAGGCGGGAGGGCTGTACGAGCAGTACTTC.

This chain uses TRBV15 with TRBJ2-2, with D hard to call. Trimming stripped 6 bases from V and 7 bases from J, with 12 bases between. The CDR3 has 13 amino acids. CDR1 LNHNV and CDR2 YYDKDF come from the germline V gene (reference sequence). The CDR3 DNA is TGTGCCACCAGTCCGGGTCTCGTCGGGGAGCTGTTTTTT. It codes for CATSPGLVGELFF.

This clonotype showed up many times. The chain recombines TRBV28 with TRBJ1-2; D is undetermined. V was cut by 5 bases and J by 4 bases, with 11 bases left in between. This CDR3 has 13 amino acids. Germline CDR1 and CDR2: MDHEN and SYDVKM. The CDR3 DNA reads as TGTGCCAGCAGTGATCCCACAATCTATGGCTACACCTTC. Residues: CASSDPTIYGYTF.

This clonotype was detected many times. The chain links TRBV20-1 to TRBJ2-1; 7 bases align to TRBD2. The J segment lost 5 bases and the V segment lost 0 bases, leaving 7 bases of the junction unmatched. This CDR3 is 15 amino acids long. Germline CDR1 is DFQATT and CDR2 is SNEGSKA (reference sequence). CDR3 nucleotides: TGCAGTGCTAGAGATTTGGCGGGAGTCGACAATGAGCAGTTCTTC. Residues: CSARDLAGVDNEQFF.

This clonotype was seen many times. This chain joins TRBV6-1 and TRBJ2-7; D remains ambiguous. V was shortened by 6 bases and J by 5 bases, with 14 bases between the two germline ends. The CDR3 has 13 residues. Looked up from germline, CDR1 is MNHNS and CDR2 is SASEGT. The CDR3 coding sequence is TGTGCCAGCAGAGTAACCCCCTTGAACGAGCAGTACTTC. Protein product: CASRVTPLNEQYF.

In this sample, this clonotype turned up many times. The chain links TRBV3-1 to TRBJ1-5; weak D call: TRBD1 (5 bases). Deletions cut 8 bases from V and 0 bases from J, with 11 bases between. Germline CDR1 LGHDT, CDR2 YNNKEL (reference sequence). This CDR3 spans 14 amino acids. The CDR3 DNA reads as TGTGCCAGCGGGTACGGGGGTAGCAATCAGCCCCAGCATTTT. Its translation: CASGYGGSNQPQHF.

This clonotype has just one count. The chain is built from TRBV2 and TRBJ1-3; no clear D. V dropped 5 bases and J dropped 0 bases, with 8 bases sitting between them. This CDR3 has 14 amino acids. Germline V gene lookup returns CDR1 SNHLY and CDR2 FYNNEI. The CDR3 reads CASSSESSGNTIYF. CDR3 sequence (DNA): TGTGCCAGCAGTTCGGAGAGCTCTGGAAACACCATATATTTT.

V usage is TRBV13 and J usage is TRBJ2-1, with a possible D match to TRBD1 (5 bases). Trimming stripped 0 bases from V and 5 bases from J, with 8 bases between. Germline values: CDR1 PRHDT, CDR2 FYEKMQ (reference sequence). CDR3 length: 14 amino acids. The CDR3 loop is CASSLGTVNNEQFF. The CDR3 DNA reads TGTGCCAGCAGCTTAGGGACAGTAAACAATGAGCAGTTCTTC.

This clonotype was observed many times. The rearrangement links TRBV10-3 to TRBJ2-5; no firm D call. Trimming cost V 4 bases and J 1 base, with 10 bases left between them. Germline CDR1 is ENHRY and CDR2 is SYGVKD. The CDR3 contains 14 residues. The CDR3 DNA follows: TGTGCCATCAGTGGTGGAATTTCCCAAGAGACCCAGTACTTC. Residues: CAISGGISQETQYF.

The chain links TRBV24-1 to TRBJ2-1; tentatively, D is TRBD2 (5 bases). This CDR3 region has 16 residues. The V gene's germline CDR1 is KGHDR and CDR2 SFDVKD. The ends were cut back, 3 bases at V and 3 bases at J, with 14 bases in the middle. CDR3: CATSDQSGEHYNEQFF. In DNA form, the CDR3 reads TGTGCCACCAGTGATCAAAGCGGAGAACACTACAATGAGCAGTTCTTC.

This clonotype was seen many times. The chain combines TRBV28 with TRBJ1-2; D uncertain. This CDR3 is built from 12 residues. Between the trimmed V and J ends, which lost 3 bases and 2 bases, there was a span of 4 bases. CDR1 MDHEN and CDR2 SYDVKM come from the germline V gene. The CDR3 bases are TGTGCCAGCAGTTTGGGGAACTATGGCTACACCTTC. As protein: CASSLGNYGYTF.

This clonotype came up many times. The chain carries TRBV6-1 and TRBJ2-7; 9 bases line up with TRBD1. Trimming removed 5 bases from V and 3 bases from J; junction bases left unmatched: 8. The CDR3 has 15 residues. The germline CDR1 and CDR2 sequences are MNHNS and SASEGT. As DNA, the CDR3 is TGTGCCAGCAGTTCCGTCGGGGACAGGGTCTACGAGCAGTACTTC. It is translated as CASSSVGDRVYEQYF.

This clonotype occurred many times. This chain connects TRBV28 to TRBJ1-1; D is undetermined. The V and J ends lost 5 bases and 5 bases respectively, with 15 bases between them. The CDR3 covers 14 residues. The germline V gene has CDR1 MDHEN and CDR2 SYDVKM. The CDR3 loop is CASSKGQRVTEAFF. In DNA, the CDR3 is TGTGCCAGCAGTAAGGGCCAAAGGGTAACTGAAGCTTTCTTT.